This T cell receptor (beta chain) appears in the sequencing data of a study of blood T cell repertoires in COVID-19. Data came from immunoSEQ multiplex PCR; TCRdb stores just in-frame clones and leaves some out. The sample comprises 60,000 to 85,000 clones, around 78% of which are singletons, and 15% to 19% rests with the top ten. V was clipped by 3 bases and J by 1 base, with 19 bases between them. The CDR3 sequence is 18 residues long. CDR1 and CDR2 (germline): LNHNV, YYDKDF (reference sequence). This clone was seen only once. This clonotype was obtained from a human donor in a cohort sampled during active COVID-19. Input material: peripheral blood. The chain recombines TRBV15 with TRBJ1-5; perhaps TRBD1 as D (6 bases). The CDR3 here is CATSRDSGGYMSNQPQHF. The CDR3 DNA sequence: TGTGCCACCAGCAGGGACAGCGGGGGGTATATGAGCAATCAGCCCCAGCATTTT. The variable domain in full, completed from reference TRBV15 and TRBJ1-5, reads DAMVIQNPRYQVTQFGKPVTLSCSQTLNHNVMYWYQQKSSQAPKLLFHYYDKDFNNEADTPDNFQSRRPNTSFCFLDIRSPGLGDTAMYLCATSRDSGGYMSNQPQHFGDGTRLSIL.